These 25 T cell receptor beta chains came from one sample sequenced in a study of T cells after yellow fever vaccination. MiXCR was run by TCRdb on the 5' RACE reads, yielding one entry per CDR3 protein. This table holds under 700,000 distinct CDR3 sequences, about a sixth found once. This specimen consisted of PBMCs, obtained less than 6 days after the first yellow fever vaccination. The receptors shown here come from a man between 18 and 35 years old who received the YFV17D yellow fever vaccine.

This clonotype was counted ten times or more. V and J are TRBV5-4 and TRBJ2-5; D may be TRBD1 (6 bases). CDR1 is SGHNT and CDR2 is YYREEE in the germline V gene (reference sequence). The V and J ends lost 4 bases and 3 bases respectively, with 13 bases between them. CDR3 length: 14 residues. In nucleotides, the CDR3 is TGTGCCAGCAGCCTTCGGGCAGGGGAAGAGACCCAGTACTTC. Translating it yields CASSLRAGEETQYF.

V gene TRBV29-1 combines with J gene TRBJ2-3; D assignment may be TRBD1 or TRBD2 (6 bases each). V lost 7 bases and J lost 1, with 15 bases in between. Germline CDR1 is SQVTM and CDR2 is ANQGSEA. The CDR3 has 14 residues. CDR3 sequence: CSAEGGFGTDTQYF. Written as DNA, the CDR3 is TGCAGCGCCGAGGGGGGTTTTGGCACAGATACGCAGTATTTT.

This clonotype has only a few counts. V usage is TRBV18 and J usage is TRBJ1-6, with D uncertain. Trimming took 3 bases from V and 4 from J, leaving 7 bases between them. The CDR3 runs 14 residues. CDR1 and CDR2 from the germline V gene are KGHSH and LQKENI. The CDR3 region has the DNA TGTGCCAGCTCACCGACTGAATATAATTCACCCCTCCACTTT. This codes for CASSPTEYNSPLHF.

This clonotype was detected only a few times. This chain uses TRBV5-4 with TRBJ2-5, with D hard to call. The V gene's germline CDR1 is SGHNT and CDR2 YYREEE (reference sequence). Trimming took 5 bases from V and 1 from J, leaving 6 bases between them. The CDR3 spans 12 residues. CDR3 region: CASSSAQETQYF. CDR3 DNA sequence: TGTGCCAGCAGTTCAGCCCAAGAGACCCAGTACTTC.

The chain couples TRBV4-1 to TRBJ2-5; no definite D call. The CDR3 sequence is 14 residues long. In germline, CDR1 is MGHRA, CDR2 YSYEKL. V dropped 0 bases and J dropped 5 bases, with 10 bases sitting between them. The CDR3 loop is CASSQDPGRETQYF. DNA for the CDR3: TGCGCCAGCAGCCAAGATCCCGGGCGGGAGACCCAGTACTTC.

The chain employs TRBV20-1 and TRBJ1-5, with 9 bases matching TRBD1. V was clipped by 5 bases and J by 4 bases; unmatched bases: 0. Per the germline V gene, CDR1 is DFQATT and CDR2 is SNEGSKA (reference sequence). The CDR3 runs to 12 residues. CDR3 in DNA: TGCAGTGCTGGGACAGGGAATCAGCCCCAGCATTTT. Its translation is CSAGTGNQPQHF.

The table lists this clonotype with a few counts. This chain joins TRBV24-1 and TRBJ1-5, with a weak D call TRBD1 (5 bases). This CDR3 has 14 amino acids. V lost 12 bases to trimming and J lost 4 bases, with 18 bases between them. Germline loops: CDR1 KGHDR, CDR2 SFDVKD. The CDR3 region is CAAGPGEINQPQHF. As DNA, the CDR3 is TGTGCCGCCGGACCGGGGGAAATTAATCAGCCCCAGCATTTT.

The CDR3 here is CASSILRDRGRQETQYF. The CDR3 nucleotides read TGTGCCAGCAGTATACTCCGGGACAGGGGGCGTCAAGAGACCCAGTACTTC. The rearrangement joins TRBV28 to TRBJ2-5; 12 bases line up with TRBD1. CDR3 length: 17 residues. V trimming: 5 bases; J trimming: 2 bases; junction bases outside the gene matches: 9. Germline V gene data show CDR1 as MDHEN and CDR2 as SYDVKM.

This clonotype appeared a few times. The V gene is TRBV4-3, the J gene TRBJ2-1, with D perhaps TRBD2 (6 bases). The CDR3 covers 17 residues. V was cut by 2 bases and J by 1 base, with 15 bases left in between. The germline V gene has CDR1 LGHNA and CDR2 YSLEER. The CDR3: CASSQSFPAGSYNEQFF. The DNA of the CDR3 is TGCGCCAGCAGCCAATCTTTCCCGGCGGGGTCCTACAATGAGCAGTTCTTC.

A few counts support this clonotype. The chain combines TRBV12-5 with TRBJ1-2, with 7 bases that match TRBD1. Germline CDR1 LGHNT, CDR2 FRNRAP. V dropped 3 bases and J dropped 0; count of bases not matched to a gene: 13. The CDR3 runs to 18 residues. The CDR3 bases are TGTGCTAGTGGTTTTTCTGTGACAGGACAGGCTACTAACTATGGCTACACCTTC. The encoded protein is CASGFSVTGQATNYGYTF.

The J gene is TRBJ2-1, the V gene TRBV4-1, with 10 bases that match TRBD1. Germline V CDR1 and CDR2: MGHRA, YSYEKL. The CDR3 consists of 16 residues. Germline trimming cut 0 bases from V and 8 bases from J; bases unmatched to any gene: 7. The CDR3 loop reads CASSQEPGQGWDEQFF. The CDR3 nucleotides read TGCGCCAGCAGCCAAGAGCCGGGACAGGGGTGGGATGAGCAGTTCTTC.

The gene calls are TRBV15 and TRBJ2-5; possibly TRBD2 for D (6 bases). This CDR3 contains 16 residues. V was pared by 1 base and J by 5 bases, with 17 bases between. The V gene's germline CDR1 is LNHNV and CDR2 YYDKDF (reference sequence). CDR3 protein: CATSRGGTSKSETQYF. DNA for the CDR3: TGTGCCACCAGCAGAGGTGGTACTAGCAAGTCGGAGACCCAGTACTTC.

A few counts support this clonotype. As DNA, the CDR3 is TGTGCCAGCAGCGTAGGGGGGACAGGGGATACGCAGTATTTT. As protein: CASSVGGTGDTQYF. The rearrangement uses TRBV9 and TRBJ2-3; 9 bases match TRBD1. The CDR3 is 14 residues long. J gave up 6 bases and V 0 bases, and 2 bases lay outside the gene matches. The germline V gene encodes CDR1 SGDLS and CDR2 YYNGEE.

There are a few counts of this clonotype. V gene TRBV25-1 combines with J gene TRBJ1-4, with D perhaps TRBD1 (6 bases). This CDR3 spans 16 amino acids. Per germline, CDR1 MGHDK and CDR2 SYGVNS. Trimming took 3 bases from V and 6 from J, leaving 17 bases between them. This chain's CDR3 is CASSDPHREGYEKLFF. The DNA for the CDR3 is TGTGCCAGCAGTGACCCTCACAGGGAGGGTTATGAAAAACTGTTTTTT.

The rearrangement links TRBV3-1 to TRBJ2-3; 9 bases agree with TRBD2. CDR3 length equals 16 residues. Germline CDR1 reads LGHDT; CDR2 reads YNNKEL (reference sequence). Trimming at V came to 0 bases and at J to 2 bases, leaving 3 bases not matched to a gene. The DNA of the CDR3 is TGTGCCAGCAGCCAAGAGGCTAGCGGGATCACAGATACGCAGTATTTT. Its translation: CASSQEASGITDTQYF.

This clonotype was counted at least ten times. Written as DNA, the CDR3 is TGTGCCAGCAGTTTTACTCAGGGGAAGCCCCAGCATTTT. Residues: CASSFTQGKPQHF. The V and J genes are TRBV12-3 or TRBV12-4 and TRBJ1-5, with a possible D match to TRBD1 (6 bases). CDR3 length: 13 amino acids. Between the trimmed V and J ends, which lost 3 bases and 8 bases, there was a span of 11 bases.

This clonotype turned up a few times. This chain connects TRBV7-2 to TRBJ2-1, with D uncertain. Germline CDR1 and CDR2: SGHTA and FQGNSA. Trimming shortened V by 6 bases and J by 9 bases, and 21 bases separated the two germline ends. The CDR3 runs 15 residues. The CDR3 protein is CASRDGRQTRIEQFF. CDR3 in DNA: TGTGCCAGCAGGGATGGCCGCCAGACAAGGATTGAGCAGTTCTTC.

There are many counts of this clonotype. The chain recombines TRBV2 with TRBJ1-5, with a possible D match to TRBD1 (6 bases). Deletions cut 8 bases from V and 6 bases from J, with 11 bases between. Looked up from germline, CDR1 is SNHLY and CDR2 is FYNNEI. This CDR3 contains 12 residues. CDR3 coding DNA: TGTGCCAGCCGAGGGGGGGGTCAGCCCCAGCATTTT. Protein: CASRGGGQPQHF.

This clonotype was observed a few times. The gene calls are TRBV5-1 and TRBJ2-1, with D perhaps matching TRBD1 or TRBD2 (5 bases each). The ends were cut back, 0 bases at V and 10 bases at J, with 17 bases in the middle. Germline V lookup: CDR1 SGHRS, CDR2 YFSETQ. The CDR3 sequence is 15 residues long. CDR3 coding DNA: TGCGCCAGCAGCTTGGGGGACCCCAACCGGGGAGAGCAGTTCTTC. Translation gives CASSLGDPNRGEQFF.

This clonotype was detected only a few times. The CDR3 loop is CASSFQAFNEQFF. The CDR3 nucleotides read TGTGCCAGCAGCTTTCAGGCTTTTAATGAGCAGTTCTTC. This sequence joins TRBV7-9 and TRBJ2-1; D gene uncertain. V was shortened by 3 bases and J by 7 bases, with 10 bases between the two germline ends. From germline, CDR1 is SEHNR and CDR2 FQNEAQ (reference sequence). The CDR3 extends over 13 amino acids.

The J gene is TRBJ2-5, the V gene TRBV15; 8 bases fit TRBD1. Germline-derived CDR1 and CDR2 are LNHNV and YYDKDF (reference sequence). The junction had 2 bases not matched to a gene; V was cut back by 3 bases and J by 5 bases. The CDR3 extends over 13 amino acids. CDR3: CATSSRDRETQYF. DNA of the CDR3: TGTGCCACCAGCAGTCGGGACAGGGAGACCCAGTACTTC.

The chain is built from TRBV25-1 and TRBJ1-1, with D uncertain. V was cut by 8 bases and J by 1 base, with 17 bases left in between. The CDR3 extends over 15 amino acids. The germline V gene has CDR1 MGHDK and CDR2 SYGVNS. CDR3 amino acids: CASFLGCLTNTEAFF. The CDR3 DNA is TGTGCCAGCTTTTTGGGTTGCCTGACGAACACTGAAGCTTTCTTT.

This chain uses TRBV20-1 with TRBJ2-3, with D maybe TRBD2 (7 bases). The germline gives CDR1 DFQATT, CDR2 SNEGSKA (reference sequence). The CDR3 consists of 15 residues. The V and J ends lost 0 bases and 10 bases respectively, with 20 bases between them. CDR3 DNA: TGCAGTGCTAGAGATTCGGGACTAACGCCAGGGGCGCAGTATTTT. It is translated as CSARDSGLTPGAQYF.

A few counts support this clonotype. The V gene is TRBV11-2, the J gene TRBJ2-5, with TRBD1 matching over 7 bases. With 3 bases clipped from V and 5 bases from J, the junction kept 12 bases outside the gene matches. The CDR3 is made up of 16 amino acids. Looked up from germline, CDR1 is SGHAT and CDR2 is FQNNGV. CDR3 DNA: TGTGCCAGCAGCTTTTGGACAGGCCGGCTGGGGGAGACCCAGTACTTC. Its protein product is CASSFWTGRLGETQYF.

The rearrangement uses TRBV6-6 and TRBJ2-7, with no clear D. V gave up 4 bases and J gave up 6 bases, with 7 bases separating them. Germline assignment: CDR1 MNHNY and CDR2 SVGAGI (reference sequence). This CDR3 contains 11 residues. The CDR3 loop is CASSFPGEQYF. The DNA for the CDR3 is TGTGCCAGCAGTTTCCCCGGCGAGCAGTACTTC.